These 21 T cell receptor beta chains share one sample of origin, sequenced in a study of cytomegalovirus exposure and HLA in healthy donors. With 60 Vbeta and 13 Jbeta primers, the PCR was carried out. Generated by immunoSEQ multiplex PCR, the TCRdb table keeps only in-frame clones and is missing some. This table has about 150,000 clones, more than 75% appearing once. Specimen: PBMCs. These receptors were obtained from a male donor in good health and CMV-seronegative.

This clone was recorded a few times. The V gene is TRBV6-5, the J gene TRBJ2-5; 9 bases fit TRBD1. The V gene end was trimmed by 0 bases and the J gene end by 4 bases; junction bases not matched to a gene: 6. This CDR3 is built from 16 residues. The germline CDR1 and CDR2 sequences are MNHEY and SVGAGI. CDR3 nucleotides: TGTGCCAGCAGTTACTCCCGTACAGGGGGCGGAGAGACCCAGTACTTC. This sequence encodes CASSYSRTGGGETQYF.

The CDR3 protein is CASSPNEGGTEAFF. CDR3 nucleotides: TGTGCCAGCTCCCCTAATGAGGGTGGCACTGAAGCTTTCTTT. V gene TRBV18 combines with J gene TRBJ1-1; D call uncertain. The V gene lost 6 bases and the J gene lost 4 bases, with 15 bases spanning the gap. The CDR3 sequence is 14 residues long. Germline V lookup: CDR1 KGHSH, CDR2 LQKENI.

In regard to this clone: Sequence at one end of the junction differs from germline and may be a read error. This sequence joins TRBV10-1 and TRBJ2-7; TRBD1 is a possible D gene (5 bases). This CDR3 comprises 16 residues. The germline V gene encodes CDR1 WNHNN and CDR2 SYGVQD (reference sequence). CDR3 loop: CDSHPIRGLSSYEQYF. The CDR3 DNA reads TGCGACAGCCACCCGATAAGGGGCCTGAGCTCCTACGAGCAGTACTTC.

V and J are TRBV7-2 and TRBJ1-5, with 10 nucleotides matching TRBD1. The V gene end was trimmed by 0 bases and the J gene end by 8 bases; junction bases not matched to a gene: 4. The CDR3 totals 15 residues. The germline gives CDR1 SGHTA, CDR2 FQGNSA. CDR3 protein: CASSLAGQGSEPQHF. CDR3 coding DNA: TGTGCCAGCAGCTTAGCGGGACAGGGGTCCGAGCCCCAGCATTTT.

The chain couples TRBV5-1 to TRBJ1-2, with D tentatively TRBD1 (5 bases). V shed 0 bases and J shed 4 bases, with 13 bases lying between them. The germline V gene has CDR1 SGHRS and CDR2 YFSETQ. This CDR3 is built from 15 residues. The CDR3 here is CASSLVTDSFYGYTF. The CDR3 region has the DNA TGCGCCAGCAGCTTGGTGACAGATTCCTTCTATGGCTACACCTTC. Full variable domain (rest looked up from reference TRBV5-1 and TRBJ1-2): KAGVTQTPRYLIKTRGQQVTLSCSPISGHRSVSWYQQTPGQGLQFLFEYFSETQRNKGNFPGRFSGRQFSNSRSEMNVSTLELGDSALYLCASSLVTDSFYGYTFGSGTRLTVV.

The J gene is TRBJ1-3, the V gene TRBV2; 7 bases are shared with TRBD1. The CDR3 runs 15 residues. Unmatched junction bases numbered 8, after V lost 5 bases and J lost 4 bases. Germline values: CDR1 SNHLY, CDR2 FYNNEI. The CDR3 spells CASSPEGASGNTIYF. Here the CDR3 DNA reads TGTGCCAGCAGTCCCGAGGGGGCATCCGGAAACACCATATATTTT.

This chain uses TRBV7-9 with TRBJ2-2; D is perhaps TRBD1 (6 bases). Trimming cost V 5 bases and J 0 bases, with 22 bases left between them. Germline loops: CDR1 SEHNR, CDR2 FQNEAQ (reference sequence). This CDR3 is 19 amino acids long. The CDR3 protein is CASSNPSGTGSSNTGELFF. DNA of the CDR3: TGTGCCAGCAGCAATCCGTCTGGCACAGGGAGCTCGAACACCGGGGAGCTGTTTTTT.

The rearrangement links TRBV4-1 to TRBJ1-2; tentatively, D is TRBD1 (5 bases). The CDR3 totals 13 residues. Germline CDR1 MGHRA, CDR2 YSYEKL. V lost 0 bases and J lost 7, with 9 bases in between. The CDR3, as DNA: TGCGCCAGCAGCCAAGAGGGGCATCCTGGCTACACCTTC. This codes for CASSQEGHPGYTF.

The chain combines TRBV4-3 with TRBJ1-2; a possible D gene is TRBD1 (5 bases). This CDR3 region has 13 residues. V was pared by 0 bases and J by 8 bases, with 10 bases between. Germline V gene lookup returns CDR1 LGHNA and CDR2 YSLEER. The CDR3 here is CASSQDPGGGYTF. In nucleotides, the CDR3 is TGCGCCAGCAGCCAAGATCCGGGGGGAGGCTACACCTTC.

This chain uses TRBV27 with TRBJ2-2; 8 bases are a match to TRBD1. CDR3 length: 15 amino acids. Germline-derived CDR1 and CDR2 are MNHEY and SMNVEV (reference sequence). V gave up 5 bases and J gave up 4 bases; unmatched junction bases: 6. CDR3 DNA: TGTGCCAGCAGTCGGGGGACAGGTATCACCGGGGAGCTGTTTTTT. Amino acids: CASSRGTGITGELFF.

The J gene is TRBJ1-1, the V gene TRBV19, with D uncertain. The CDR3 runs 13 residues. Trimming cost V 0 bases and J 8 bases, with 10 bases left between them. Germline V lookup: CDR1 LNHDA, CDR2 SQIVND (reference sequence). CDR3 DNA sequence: TGTGCCAGTAGTATAGACAGACACTCGGAAGCTTTCTTT. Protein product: CASSIDRHSEAFF. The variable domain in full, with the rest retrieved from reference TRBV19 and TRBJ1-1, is DGGITQSPKYLFRKEGQNVTLSCEQNLNHDAMYWYRQDPGQGLRLIYYSQIVNDFQKGDIAEGYSVSREKKESFPLTVTSAQKNPTAFYLCASSIDRHSEAFFGQGTRLTVV.

The CDR3, as DNA: TGTGCCAGCAGCGAGGGAGGGACATTCTACGAGCAGTACTTC. Translating it yields CASSEGGTFYEQYF. V and J are TRBV6-5 and TRBJ2-7, with D possibly being TRBD2 (7 bases). CDR1 is MNHEY and CDR2 is SVGAGI in the germline V gene. V lost 6 bases and J 3 bases, leaving 15 bases between the germline ends. This CDR3 spans 14 amino acids.

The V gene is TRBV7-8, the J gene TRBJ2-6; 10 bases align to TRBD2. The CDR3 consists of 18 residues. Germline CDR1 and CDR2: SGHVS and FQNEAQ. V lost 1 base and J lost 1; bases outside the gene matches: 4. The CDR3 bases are TGTGCCAGCAGCTTAGTAGTAGCGGGGGGTTCTGGGGCCAACGTCCTGACTTTC. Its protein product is CASSLVVAGGSGANVLTF.

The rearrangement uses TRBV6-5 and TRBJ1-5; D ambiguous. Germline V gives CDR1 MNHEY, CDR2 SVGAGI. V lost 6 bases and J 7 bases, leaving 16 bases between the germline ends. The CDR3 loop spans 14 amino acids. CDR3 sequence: CASRRLGTGQPQHF. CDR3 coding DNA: TGTGCCAGCAGGCGACTTGGAACTGGCCAGCCCCAGCATTTT.

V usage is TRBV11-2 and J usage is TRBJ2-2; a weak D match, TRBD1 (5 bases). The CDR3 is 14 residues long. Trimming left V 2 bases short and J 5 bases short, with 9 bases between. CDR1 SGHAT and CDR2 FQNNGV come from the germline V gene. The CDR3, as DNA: TGTGCCAGCAGCTTACAGGGTAGTACCGGGGAGCTGTTTTTT. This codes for CASSLQGSTGELFF. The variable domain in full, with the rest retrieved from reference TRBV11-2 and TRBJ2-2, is EAGVAQSPRYKIIEKRQSVAFWCNPISGHATLYWYQQILGQGPKLLIQFQNNGVVDDSQLPKDRFSAERLKGVDSTLKIQPAKLEDSAVYLCASSLQGSTGELFFGEGSRLTVL.

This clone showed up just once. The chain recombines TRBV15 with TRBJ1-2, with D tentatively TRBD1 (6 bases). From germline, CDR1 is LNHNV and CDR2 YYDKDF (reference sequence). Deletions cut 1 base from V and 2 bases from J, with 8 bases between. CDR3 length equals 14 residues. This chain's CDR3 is CATSRGTANYGYTF. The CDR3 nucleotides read TGTGCCACCAGCAGAGGGACAGCGAACTATGGCTACACCTTC.

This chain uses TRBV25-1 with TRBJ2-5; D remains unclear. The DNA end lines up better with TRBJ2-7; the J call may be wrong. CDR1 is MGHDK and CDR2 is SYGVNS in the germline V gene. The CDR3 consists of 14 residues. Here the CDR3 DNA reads TGTGCCAGCAGTGATCCCGGCTTGTACTACGAGCAGTACTTC. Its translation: CASSDPGLYYEQYF.

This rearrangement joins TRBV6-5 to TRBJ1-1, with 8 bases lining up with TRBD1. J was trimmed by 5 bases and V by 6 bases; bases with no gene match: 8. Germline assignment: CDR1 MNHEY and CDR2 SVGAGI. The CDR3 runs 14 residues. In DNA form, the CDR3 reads TGTGCCAGCAGGATAACCGGGACAGGAACTGAAGCTTTCTTT. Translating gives CASRITGTGTEAFF.

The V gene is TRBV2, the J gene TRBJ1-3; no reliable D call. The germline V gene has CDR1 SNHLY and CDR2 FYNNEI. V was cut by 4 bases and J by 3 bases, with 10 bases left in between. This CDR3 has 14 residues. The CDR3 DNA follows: TGTGCCAGCAGTGCACAGATTATTGGAAACACCATATATTTT. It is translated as CASSAQIIGNTIYF.

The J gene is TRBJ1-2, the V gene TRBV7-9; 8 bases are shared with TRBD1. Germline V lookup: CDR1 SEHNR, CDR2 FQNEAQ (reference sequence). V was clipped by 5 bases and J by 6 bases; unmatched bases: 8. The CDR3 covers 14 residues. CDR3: CASSHGQGLNGYTF. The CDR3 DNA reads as TGTGCCAGCAGCCACGGACAGGGATTGAATGGCTACACCTTC. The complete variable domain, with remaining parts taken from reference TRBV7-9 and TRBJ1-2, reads DTGVSQNPRHKITKRGQNVTFRCDPISEHNRLYWYRQTLGQGPEFLTYFQNEAQLEKSRLLSDRFSAERPKGSFSTLEIQRTEQGDSAMYLCASSHGQGLNGYTFGSGTRLTVV.

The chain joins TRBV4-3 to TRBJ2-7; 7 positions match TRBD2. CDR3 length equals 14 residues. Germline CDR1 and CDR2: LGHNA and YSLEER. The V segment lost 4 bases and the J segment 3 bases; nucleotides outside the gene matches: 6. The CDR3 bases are TGCGCCAGCAGCCGAGCTAGCGGTCTCTACGAGCAGTACTTC. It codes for CASSRASGLYEQYF.